Below, 24 T cell receptor beta chains from the same sample are listed, as sequenced in a study of low-dose radiotherapy and immunotherapy resistance in tumors. Time point described: before trial treatment. Covering alpha and beta chains, TRAV- and TRBV-specific primers were used for the first-strand cDNA. For amplifying TCRs, the PCR ran for about 22 cycles with Phusion, which was used together with a constant-region primer and the adapter on the V primers. TCRdb passed the reads through MiXCR, listing each CDR3 protein once. Of tens of thousands of distinct CDR3 sequences in the sample, roughly a sixth were seen once. The input for sequencing was PBMCs, taken before treatment. Receptor source: a male donor with prostate cancer.

At least ten counts were recorded for this clonotype. This chain connects TRBV6-6 to TRBJ1-2; D gene unclear. V lost 0 bases to trimming and J lost 6 bases, with 8 bases between them. This CDR3 contains 13 residues. In germline, CDR1 is MNHNY, CDR2 SVGAGI (reference sequence). CDR3 bases: TGTGCCAGCAGTTACTCGAAAAGGGATGGCTACACCTTC. It encodes CASSYSKRDGYTF.

The chain uses TRBV9 and TRBJ2-3; D might be TRBD2 (5 bases). The V end lost 0 bases, the J end lost 8 bases, and 13 bases lay between the germline ends. CDR1 is SGDLS and CDR2 is YYNGEE in the germline V gene. CDR3 size: 14 residues. The DNA for the CDR3 is TGTGCCAGCAGCGTAGTCCGGGGAGTTGCTACGCAGTATTTT. It translates to CASSVVRGVATQYF.

This clonotype was seen many times. The rearrangement links TRBV29-1 to TRBJ2-3, with D maybe TRBD1 (6 bases). Germline assignment: CDR1 SQVTM and CDR2 ANQGSEA. V was cut by 5 bases and J by 7 bases, with 22 bases left in between. The CDR3 runs 15 residues. Here the CDR3 reads CSVTSPQGTVNTQYF. CDR3 in DNA: TGCAGCGTTACATCACCACAGGGTACGGTGAATACGCAGTATTTT.

For this clonotype: A junction boundary mismatches the germline segment, possibly from a read error. This sequence joins TRBV7-7 and TRBJ2-1; D remains unclear. This CDR3 comprises 15 residues. Germline V gives CDR1 SSHAT, CDR2 FNYEAQ (reference sequence). Here the CDR3 reads CASSEGRSSYNEQFF. Written as DNA, the CDR3 is TGTGCTAGCAGCGAAGGCAGGAGCTCCTACAATGAGCAGTTCTTC.

This clonotype was counted ten times or more. The V and J genes are TRBV27 and TRBJ2-4; D uncertain. V was clipped by 6 bases and J by 8 bases, with 20 bases between them. Germline assignment: CDR1 MNHEY and CDR2 SMNVEV (reference sequence). The CDR3 consists of 15 residues. CDR3 in amino acids: CASRNSASLWDIQYF. The DNA for the CDR3 is TGTGCCAGCAGGAACAGTGCCTCCCTGTGGGACATTCAGTACTTC.

This clonotype was found many times. The V gene is TRBV7-3, the J gene TRBJ1-4, with no clear D. V lost 5 bases and J lost 8, with 12 bases in between. Germline CDR1 and CDR2: SGHTA and FQGTGA. This CDR3 comprises 13 residues. The CDR3 loop reads CASSPNLGEKLFF. In DNA, the CDR3 is TGTGCCAGCAGCCCCAATTTGGGGGAAAAACTGTTTTTT. The variable domain in full, with the rest retrieved from reference TRBV7-3 and TRBJ1-4, is GAGVSQTPSNKVTEKGKYVELRCDPISGHTALYWYRQSLGQGPEFLIYFQGTGAADDSGLPNDRFFAVRPEGSVSTLKIQRTERGDSAVYLCASSPNLGEKLFFGSGTQLSVL.

This clonotype was recorded at least ten times. The CDR3 DNA reads as TGTGCCAGCAGTGGCAATCCGGATGGCAATCAGCCCCAGCATTTT. Translated: CASSGNPDGNQPQHF. The V call is TRBV6-2 or TRBV6-3, the J call TRBJ1-5; the D is unclear. Trimming removed 5 bases from V and 2 bases from J, with 13 bases in between. Looked up from germline, CDR1 is MNHEY and CDR2 is SVGEGT. The CDR3 contains 15 residues.

This clonotype was counted at least ten times. The J gene is TRBJ1-5, the V gene TRBV5-5; D is undetermined. Trimming took off 4 bases at V and 6 bases at J, with 17 bases between the two ends. CDR1 and CDR2 from the germline V gene are SGHKS and YYEKEE (reference sequence). The CDR3 is made up of 15 amino acids. CDR3 sequence reads: CASSPSVGFGQPQHF. The CDR3 bases are TGTGCCAGCAGCCCCTCAGTGGGCTTTGGTCAGCCCCAGCATTTT.

This clonotype was counted many times. The chain carries TRBV29-1 and TRBJ1-1; tentative D call: TRBD1 (5 bases). Germline V gives CDR1 SQVTM, CDR2 ANQGSEA. V lost 6 bases, J lost 1 base, and 9 bases lay in between. This CDR3 spans 12 amino acids. DNA of the CDR3: TGCAGCGTCCAGGGCGCGAACACTGAAGCTTTCTTT. This translates into CSVQGANTEAFF.

The genes are TRBV25-1 and TRBJ1-1; D gene uncertain. Trimming removed 7 bases from V and 7 bases from J, with 10 bases in between. There are 11 residues in the CDR3. CDR1 is MGHDK, CDR2 SYGVNS, per germline. The CDR3 DNA follows: TGTGCCAGCAAAACGGCGCTTGAAGCTTTCTTT. This encodes CASKTALEAFF.

This clonotype was seen repeatedly, ten times or more. The chain combines TRBV7-6 with TRBJ2-1; tentatively, D is TRBD2 (7 bases). The V gene's germline CDR1 is SGHVS and CDR2 FNYEAQ. There are 15 residues in the CDR3. V lost 1 base, J lost 4 bases, and 11 bases lay in between. The CDR3 nucleotides read TGTGCCAGCAGCTTAGGTGGGGGGGCTTACAATGAGCAGTTCTTC. It is translated as CASSLGGGAYNEQFF.

This clonotype has a count of ten or more. The chain couples TRBV12-3 or TRBV12-4 to TRBJ2-4; perhaps TRBD2 as D (6 bases). Trimming removed 9 bases from V and 7 bases from J, with 10 bases in between. The CDR3 covers 11 residues. CDR3 residues: CARAGRNIQYF. The CDR3 DNA is TGTGCCAGGGCGGGGCGGAACATTCAGTACTTC.

This clonotype has ten or more counts. The chain recombines TRBV7-3 with TRBJ1-3; D gene ambiguous. CDR3 length: 13 residues. Trimming left V 5 bases short and J 4 bases short, with 9 bases between. Germline CDR1 reads SGHTA; CDR2 reads FQGTGA. DNA for the CDR3: TGTGCCAGCAGCAAAACCGTGGGAAACACCATATATTTT. This encodes CASSKTVGNTIYF. The whole variable domain, remainder taken from reference TRBV7-3 and TRBJ1-3, is GAGVSQTPSNKVTEKGKYVELRCDPISGHTALYWYRQSLGQGPEFLIYFQGTGAADDSGLPNDRFFAVRPEGSVSTLKIQRTERGDSAVYLCASSKTVGNTIYFGEGSWLTVV.

This clonotype occurred many times. The J gene is TRBJ1-1, the V gene TRBV19; 8 nucleotides agree with TRBD1. From germline, CDR1 is LNHDA and CDR2 SQIVND (reference sequence). V lost 10 bases and J lost 2; bases outside the gene matches: 9. The CDR3 sequence is 14 residues long. This CDR3 reads CATKTGDLNTEAFF. The CDR3 region has the DNA TGTGCCACCAAGACAGGGGACCTAAACACTGAAGCTTTCTTT. Combining the CDR3 with reference TRBV19 and TRBJ1-1 gives the whole variable domain DGGITQSPKYLFRKEGQNVTLSCEQNLNHDAMYWYRQDPGQGLRLIYYSQIVNDFQKGDIAEGYSVSREKKESFPLTVTSAQKNPTAFYLCATKTGDLNTEAFFGQGTRLTVV.

This chain uses TRBV30 with TRBJ2-5; D is possibly TRBD1 or TRBD2 (5 bases each). The CDR3 length is 12 residues. Deletions cut 2 bases from V and 5 bases from J, with 9 bases between. Germline V gene sequence: CDR1 GTSNPN, CDR2 SVGIG (reference sequence). CDR3 in amino acids: CAWSPREETQYF. The CDR3, as DNA: TGTGCCTGGAGTCCCAGGGAGGAGACCCAGTACTTC.

This clonotype was observed many times. The chain carries TRBV4-2 and TRBJ2-1; D may be TRBD2 (6 bases). V was clipped by 0 bases and J by 8 bases, with 14 bases between them. Germline lookup yields CDR1 LGHNA and CDR2 YNFKEQ. This CDR3 comprises 15 residues. DNA of the CDR3: TGTGCCAGCAGCCAAGAGATGGGACTCTCCGATGAGCAGTTCTTC. The encoded protein is CASSQEMGLSDEQFF.

This clonotype was recorded at least ten times. The chain uses TRBV6-2 or TRBV6-3 and TRBJ2-3; 14 bases are a match to TRBD2. In germline, CDR1 is MNHEY, CDR2 SVGEGT. The ends lost 7 bases at V and 4 bases at J; junction bases unmatched: 4. This CDR3 is 15 amino acids long. CDR3 loop: CASIRTSGGSDTQYF. The CDR3 nucleotides read TGTGCCAGCATTAGGACTAGCGGGGGGTCAGATACGCAGTATTTT.

This clonotype was detected many times. This sequence joins TRBV7-2 and TRBJ1-1; D not resolved. Germline V CDR1 and CDR2: SGHTA, FQGNSA. This CDR3 is 14 amino acids long. Trimming shortened V by 0 bases and J by 0 bases, and 5 bases separated the two germline ends. The CDR3 region is CASSLAGLNTEAFF. As DNA, the CDR3 is TGTGCCAGCAGCTTAGCAGGTTTGAACACTGAAGCTTTCTTT.

Remarks on this clonotype: A read error may explain this, as a much larger clone is one base away. The rearrangement links TRBV20-1 to TRBJ2-3, with a tentative D call TRBD1 (6 bases). Germline V gene sequence: CDR1 DFQATT, CDR2 SNEGSKA (reference sequence). The CDR3 has 14 residues. Trimming removed 4 bases at V and 1 base at J, with 12 bases between. The CDR3 nucleotides are TGCAGTGCTAAAGGGGCAGGGGGCACAGATACGCAGTATTTT. Translating gives CSAKGAGGTDTQYF.

J is TRBJ2-3 and V is TRBV2; D assignment may be TRBD1 or TRBD2 (7 bases each). Germline V gives CDR1 SNHLY, CDR2 FYNNEI. The CDR3 contains 15 residues. V was cut by 7 bases and J by 0 bases, with 14 bases left in between. CDR3 bases: TGTGCCAGCAATCGGGGGGACAGCAGCACAGATACGCAGTATTTT. Translating gives CASNRGDSSTDTQYF.

The chain employs TRBV5-1 and TRBJ2-1; 9 positions agree with TRBD2. After removal of 5 bases from V and 10 bases from J, the junction contained 19 bases not matched to a gene. Germline CDR1 reads SGHRS; CDR2 reads YFSETQ. There are 17 residues in the CDR3. The CDR3 spells CASRAGYDGGGADEQFF. The CDR3 DNA reads TGCGCCAGCAGAGCGGGGTACGATGGCGGGGGGGCGGACGAGCAGTTCTTC.

This clonotype was seen many times. This chain joins TRBV12-3 or TRBV12-4 and TRBJ2-1, with 7 bases aligning to TRBD2. V shed 5 bases, J shed 6 bases, and the junction held 10 bases outside the gene matches. CDR3 length equals 15 residues. For the CDR3, the DNA is TGTGCCAGCAGTCCAACCGGGAGGCAGGGCAATGAGCAGTTCTTC. Protein sequence: CASSPTGRQGNEQFF.

This clonotype was seen at least ten times. The J gene is TRBJ2-3, the V gene TRBV7-9; 11 nucleotides agree with TRBD2. The CDR3 is made up of 18 amino acids. The ends lost 5 bases at V and 2 bases at J; junction bases unmatched: 12. Germline CDR1 and CDR2: SEHNR and FQNEAQ (reference sequence). The CDR3 DNA reads TGTGCCAGCAGCCCAATCCTCACTAGCGGGGGCCTCACAGATACGCAGTATTTT. It specifies CASSPILTSGGLTDTQYF.

This clonotype was observed at least ten times. The chain employs TRBV7-2 and TRBJ2-7; D uncertain. From germline, CDR1 is SGHTA and CDR2 FQGNSA. The CDR3 length is 16 residues. V was trimmed by 1 base and J by 0 bases, leaving 13 bases between them. The CDR3 nucleotides are TGTGCCAGCAGCTTAGAAGGATTGGCAGTCTCCTACGAGCAGTACTTC. Protein sequence: CASSLEGLAVSYEQYF.